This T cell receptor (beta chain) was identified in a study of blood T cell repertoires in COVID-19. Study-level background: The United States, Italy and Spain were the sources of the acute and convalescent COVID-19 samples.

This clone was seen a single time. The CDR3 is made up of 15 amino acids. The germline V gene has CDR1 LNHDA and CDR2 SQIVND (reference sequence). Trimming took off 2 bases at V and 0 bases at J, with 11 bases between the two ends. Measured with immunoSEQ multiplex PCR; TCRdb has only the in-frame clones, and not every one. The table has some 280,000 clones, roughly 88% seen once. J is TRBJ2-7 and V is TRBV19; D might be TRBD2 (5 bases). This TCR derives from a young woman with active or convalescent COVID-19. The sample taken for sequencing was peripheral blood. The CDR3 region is CASSIRGPGSYEQYF. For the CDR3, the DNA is TGTGCCAGTAGTATACGAGGGCCGGGCTCCTACGAGCAGTACTTC.